The 26 T cell receptor beta chains below all came from one sample that was sequenced in a study of T cell responses to AZD1222 COVID-19 vaccine. Sequencing was performed with immunoSEQ multiplex PCR; in TCRdb, only in-frame clones are kept and a portion is missing. The table includes 200,000 or so clones, approximately 92% detected once. This specimen consisted of peripheral blood, obtained on day 0 of AZD1222 vaccination. Source of these receptors: an adult in good health.

This chain uses TRBV11-2 with TRBJ2-1, with D tentatively TRBD1 (5 bases). CDR1 is SGHAT and CDR2 is FQNNGV in the germline V gene. V lost 5 bases to trimming and J lost 6 bases, with 23 bases between them. This CDR3 spans 17 amino acids. Written as DNA, the CDR3 is TGTGCCAGCAGCAAGCAGGCAGGACACAAAACATTCAATGAGCAGTTCTTC. Translation: CASSKQAGHKTFNEQFF.

V gene TRBV11-3 combines with J gene TRBJ1-1, with D possibly TRBD1 on 6 matching bases. The CDR3 is 16 amino acids. Trimming took 5 bases from V and 3 from J, leaving 19 bases between them. Germline CDR1 and CDR2: SGHNT and YENEEA. The CDR3 reads CASSPGGSRGHTEAFF. DNA for the CDR3: TGTGCCAGCAGCCCAGGAGGTTCCAGGGGCCACACTGAAGCTTTCTTT. Variable domain in full (rest from reference TRBV11-3 and TRBJ1-1): EAGVVQSPRYKIIEKKQPVAFWCNPISGHNTLYWYLQNLGQGPELLIRYENEEAVDDSQLPKDRFSAERLKGVDSTLKIQPAELGDSAVYLCASSPGGSRGHTEAFFGQGTRLTVV.

The rearrangement links TRBV5-6 to TRBJ2-3; no clear D gene. The CDR3 is made up of 11 amino acids. Germline-derived CDR1 and CDR2 are SGHDT and YYEEEE. With 4 bases removed from V and 1 base from J, the gap between germline ends came to 1 base. The CDR3: CASSRTDTQYF. CDR3 nucleotides: TGTGCCAGCAGCCGCACAGATACGCAGTATTTT.

This clone was seen just once. The V gene is TRBV7-9, the J gene TRBJ1-2; 8 bases map to TRBD1. The CDR3 is 12 amino acids. Germline V gene sequence: CDR1 SEHNR, CDR2 FQNEAQ (reference sequence). The J segment lost 7 bases and the V segment lost 5 bases, leaving 3 bases of the junction unmatched. In DNA, the CDR3 is TGTGCCAGCAGCGCGGACAGGGTTGGCTACACCTTC. Translating gives CASSADRVGYTF.

The V gene is TRBV24-1, the J gene TRBJ2-2; 8 bases are shared with TRBD2. The CDR3 has 14 amino acids. CDR1 and CDR2 (germline): KGHDR, SFDVKD. The junction had 5 bases not matched to a gene; V was cut back by 12 bases and J by 0 bases. CDR3 region: CAAQAGANTGELFF. For the CDR3, the DNA is TGTGCCGCCCAAGCGGGAGCGAACACCGGGGAGCTGTTTTTT.

The chain couples TRBV4-1 to TRBJ2-7, with D hard to call. The germline gives CDR1 MGHRA, CDR2 YSYEKL. There are 14 residues in the CDR3. The V gene lost 3 bases and the J gene lost 0 bases, with 9 bases spanning the gap. In DNA, the CDR3 is TGCGCCAGCAGCCAGCAAGGTCCCTCCTACGAGCAGTACTTC. Residues: CASSQQGPSYEQYF.

This chain uses TRBV6-5 with TRBJ1-6; D remains unclear. The V gene lost 7 bases and the J gene lost 6 bases, with 13 bases spanning the gap. The CDR3 runs to 14 residues. The germline V gene encodes CDR1 MNHEY and CDR2 SVGAGI. CDR3 sequence (DNA): TGTGCCAGCACCACCGGGCTCCGTAATTCACCCCTCCACTTT. Translation: CASTTGLRNSPLHF.

The rearrangement uses TRBV3-1 (or the pseudogene TRBV3-2) and TRBJ1-4; D is unresolved. The CDR3 has 15 residues. V was clipped by 0 bases and J by 4 bases, with 9 bases between them. Germline lookup yields CDR1 LGHDT and CDR2 YNNKEL (reference sequence). As DNA, the CDR3 is TGTGCCAGCAGCCAAGAAAGGAGTGGTAATGAAAAACTGTTTTTT. Its protein is CASSQERSGNEKLFF.

The chain's CDR3 is CASSIGDSYHAGGYTF. CDR3 in DNA: TGTGCCAGTAGTATAGGGGACAGCTACCACGCCGGTGGCTACACCTTC. The rearrangement uses TRBV19 and TRBJ1-2, with 7 positions matching TRBD1. V dropped 1 base and J dropped 7; count of bases not matched to a gene: 12. Germline-derived CDR1 and CDR2 are LNHDA and SQIVND (reference sequence). CDR3 length equals 16 residues.

The rearrangement joins TRBV28 to TRBJ1-2; tentative D call: TRBD1 (5 bases). The CDR3 totals 12 residues. The V end was cut by 5 bases, the J end by 8 bases, with 12 bases between. The germline V gene has CDR1 MDHEN and CDR2 SYDVKM. CDR3 residues: CASSIGGTGYTF. CDR3 DNA: TGTGCCAGCAGTATCGGGGGGACCGGCTACACCTTC.

V is TRBV19 and J is TRBJ1-1, with a weak D call TRBD1 (5 bases). CDR3 length: 14 amino acids. Trimming stripped 6 bases from V and 5 bases from J, with 16 bases between. CDR1 LNHDA and CDR2 SQIVND come from the germline V gene (reference sequence). CDR3 nucleotides: TGTGCCAGTAGGCGGGGGTCGGGGGGTACTGAAGCTTTCTTT. It codes for CASRRGSGGTEAFF.

V usage is TRBV18 and J usage is TRBJ2-2; D uncertain. Per the germline V gene, CDR1 is KGHSH and CDR2 is LQKENI. The CDR3 is 16 residues long. Trimming stripped 3 bases from V and 0 bases from J, with 11 bases between. The CDR3 coding sequence is TGTGCCAGCTCACCCCTTGGGGTACCGAACACCGGGGAGCTGTTTTTT. Its protein is CASSPLGVPNTGELFF.

The gene calls are TRBV5-1 and TRBJ2-2; the D is unclear. CDR1 is SGHRS and CDR2 is YFSETQ in the germline V gene. This CDR3 has 14 amino acids. V was pared by 0 bases and J by 6 bases, with 9 bases between. This CDR3 reads CASSLASGSGELFF. The CDR3 DNA follows: TGCGCCAGCAGCTTGGCCTCCGGATCCGGGGAGCTGTTTTTT.

This chain links TRBV19 with TRBJ2-7; 14 bases align to TRBD2. V dropped 3 bases and J dropped 5; count of bases not matched to a gene: 9. Germline CDR1 and CDR2: LNHDA and SQIVND (reference sequence). The CDR3 totals 17 residues. CDR3 sequence: CASSMMGTSGSRNEQYF. Here the CDR3 DNA reads TGTGCCAGTAGTATGATGGGGACTAGCGGGAGTCGAAACGAGCAGTACTTC. Combining the CDR3 with reference TRBV19 and TRBJ2-7 gives the whole variable domain DGGITQSPKYLFRKEGQNVTLSCEQNLNHDAMYWYRQDPGQGLRLIYYSQIVNDFQKGDIAEGYSVSREKKESFPLTVTSAQKNPTAFYLCASSMMGTSGSRNEQYFGPGTRLTVT.

This chain joins TRBV4-3 and TRBJ2-2, with a weak D call TRBD2 (6 bases). Germline lookup yields CDR1 LGHNA and CDR2 YSLEER. The CDR3 totals 15 residues. The germline V and J ends were trimmed by 0 bases and 6 bases, with 11 bases remaining between them. The CDR3 DNA is TGCGCCAGCAGCCAAGATCCGGGAGCGCCCGGGGAGCTGTTTTTT. Protein: CASSQDPGAPGELFF.

This rearrangement joins TRBV6-5 to TRBJ1-3; tentatively, D is TRBD1 (6 bases). The ends were cut back, 8 bases at V and 4 bases at J, with 15 bases in the middle. This CDR3 has 14 amino acids. From germline, CDR1 is MNHEY and CDR2 SVGAGI. CDR3 residues: CASCRGAGGNTIYF. The CDR3 DNA follows: TGTGCCAGCTGTCGGGGGGCTGGGGGAAACACCATATATTTT.

V usage is TRBV10-3 and J usage is TRBJ2-7; 7 bases are a match to TRBD1. The germline CDR1 and CDR2 sequences are ENHRY and SYGVKD. The trim removed 9 bases at V and 2 bases at J, leaving 13 bases unmatched. This CDR3 is built from 15 residues. The CDR3 sequence is CAIESRDSSPYEQYF. The CDR3 region has the DNA TGTGCCATAGAAAGCCGGGACAGTTCCCCCTACGAGCAGTACTTC.

This rearrangement joins TRBV29-1 to TRBJ1-5, with a weak D call TRBD1 (6 bases). The CDR3 runs to 13 residues. With 4 bases removed from V and 0 bases from J, the gap between germline ends came to 7 bases. CDR1 is SQVTM and CDR2 is ANQGSEA in the germline V gene. The CDR3 nucleotides are TGCAGCGTTGCGGGACATAGCAATCAGCCCCAGCATTTT. Translation: CSVAGHSNQPQHF. The variable domain in full, with the rest retrieved from reference TRBV29-1 and TRBJ1-5, is SAVISQKPSRDICQRGTSLTIQCQVDSQVTMMFWYRQQPGQSLTLIATANQGSEATYESGFVIDKFPISRPNLTFSTLTVSNMSPEDSSIYLCSVAGHSNQPQHFGDGTRLSIL.

V is TRBV6-5 and J is TRBJ1-1; D ambiguous. The CDR3 contains 13 residues. Germline CDR1 is MNHEY and CDR2 is SVGAGI. The V and J ends lost 2 bases and 5 bases respectively, with 9 bases between them. The CDR3 region is CASSYVPRTEAFF. CDR3 DNA: TGTGCCAGCAGTTACGTACCCAGGACTGAAGCTTTCTTT.

The chain couples TRBV28 to TRBJ1-1, with 8 positions matching TRBD1. Germline values: CDR1 MDHEN, CDR2 SYDVKM. The J segment lost 6 bases and the V segment lost 5 bases, leaving 11 bases of the junction unmatched. This CDR3 spans 15 amino acids. The CDR3 DNA is TGTGCCAGCAGTCCGCCGACAGGGGAATGGTCTGAAGCTTTCTTT. Its protein is CASSPPTGEWSEAFF.

The V gene is TRBV29-1, the J gene TRBJ1-6, with 9 bases lining up with TRBD1. The CDR3 is made up of 14 amino acids. Germline CDR1 is SQVTM and CDR2 is ANQGSEA. With V trimmed by 7 bases and J by 7 bases, 8 bases remained unmatched. The CDR3 spells CSALTGTGNSPLHF. CDR3 DNA sequence: TGCAGCGCCCTAACCGGGACAGGGAATTCACCCCTCCACTTT.

The genes are TRBV5-1 and TRBJ2-5, with D unresolved. The CDR3 has 14 residues. CDR1 SGHRS and CDR2 YFSETQ come from the germline V gene. The germline V and J ends were trimmed by 0 bases and 1 base, with 7 bases remaining between them. The CDR3 reads CASSLDRSQETQYF. The CDR3 DNA is TGCGCCAGCAGCTTGGACAGAAGCCAAGAGACCCAGTACTTC.

The CDR3 protein is CASSGTGTNEKLFF. CDR3 sequence (DNA): TGTGCCAGCTCAGGGACAGGGACTAATGAAAAACTGTTTTTT. This sequence joins TRBV18 and TRBJ1-4; TRBD1 matches at 9 bases. The CDR3 contains 14 residues. Trimming at V came to 5 bases and at J to 2 bases, leaving 0 bases not matched to a gene. Germline V CDR1 and CDR2: KGHSH, LQKENI.

The chain recombines TRBV28 with TRBJ2-5, with 9 bases lining up with TRBD2. Germline trimming cut 4 bases from V and 1 base from J; bases unmatched to any gene: 7. The germline gives CDR1 MDHEN, CDR2 SYDVKM. The CDR3 consists of 16 residues. The CDR3 is CASSSPAGGIQETQYF. The CDR3, as DNA: TGTGCCAGCAGTTCGCCAGCGGGGGGTATCCAAGAGACCCAGTACTTC.

V gene TRBV21-1 combines with J gene TRBJ2-2. TRBV21-1 is classified as a pseudogene. The CDR3 has 15 amino acids. The CDR3 region has the DNA TGTGCCAGCACCCGGGACGCTCGGGGTTCCGGGGAGCTGTTTTTT. Encoded protein: CASTRDARGSGELFF.

This chain connects TRBV24-1 to TRBJ2-1, with TRBD2 matching 15 bases. Per germline, CDR1 KGHDR and CDR2 SFDVKD. The CDR3 spans 19 residues. The trim removed 3 bases at V and 7 bases at J, leaving 12 bases unmatched. The CDR3 DNA follows: TGTGCCACCAGTGATGGGGGGACTAGCGGGAGGCTTATCTGGAATGAGCAGTTCTTC. This codes for CATSDGGTSGRLIWNEQFF.